This T cell receptor beta chain was observed in a study of blood T cell repertoires in COVID-19. Turning to the study itself: The United States, Italy and Spain were the sources of the acute and convalescent COVID-19 samples. The analysed material was cDNA or gDNA that came from T cells, B-cell-depleted T cells, or PBMCs.

This CDR3 contains 12 residues. Germline V gene data show CDR1 as SGHTA and CDR2 as FQGNSA. About this clone: At one end the junction does not follow the germline gene, possibly because of a read error.

As handled by the study authors: The assay estimated nucleated cells by amplifying reference gene primers. The repertoire was sequenced with immunoSEQ multiplex PCR; TCRdb's copy has only in-frame clones and lacks some. From that table come the V and J calls and clone size; the DNA was used to work out D and trimming. The table shows 50,000 to 65,000 clones, with 74% occurring only once. The rearrangement links TRBV7-2 to TRBJ2-7; 7 bases match TRBD2. The material sequenced was peripheral blood. This clonotype originated in a woman over 75 with acute or convalescent COVID-19. The CDR3 sequence: CASSLAGGEQHF. CDR3 in DNA: TGTGCCAGCAGCTTAGCGGGGGGGGAGCAGCACTTC.